Listed here are 21 T cell receptor beta chains from one sample, sequenced in a study of beta chain features in type 1 diabetes. General study results and limits: The study found moderately but significantly shorter TCRB CDR3s in all four CD4+ subsets of Type 1 diabetes patients.

These TCRs are of unknown antigen specificity. Of the isolated RNA, all was reverse transcribed, and so the sequenced material was expressed TCRB transcripts. Here immunoSEQ multiplex PCR was the method, and the copy in TCRdb shows in-frame clones only, minus some. The sample lists 300,000 to 400,000 clones, 8% to 10% occurring once. The sequenced material came from central memory CD4+ T cells from blood. The receptors were sampled from a man aged 25 to 40 with type 1 diabetes.

This clone was counted a few times. The rearrangement uses TRBV10-3 and TRBJ2-5; 8 bases agree with TRBD1. This CDR3 spans 15 amino acids. The trim removed 7 bases at V and 4 bases at J, leaving 11 bases unmatched. Per germline, CDR1 ENHRY and CDR2 SYGVKD. CDR3 coding DNA: TGTGCCATCACCCAAAGCAGGGGGCGCGGAGAGACCCAGTACTTC. This gives the protein CAITQSRGRGETQYF.

The chain is built from TRBV27 and TRBJ1-2, with TRBD1 matching over 9 bases. The CDR3 sequence is 16 residues long. Trimming removed 6 bases from V and 3 bases from J; junction bases left unmatched: 11. Germline V gives CDR1 MNHEY, CDR2 SMNVEV (reference sequence). In DNA form, the CDR3 reads TGTGCCAGCAGATCACCCGGGACAGGGATTGACTATGGCTACACCTTC. Its protein product is CASRSPGTGIDYGYTF.

The J gene is TRBJ2-7, the V gene TRBV11-2; 10 positions agree with TRBD1. The CDR3 length is 15 residues. V lost 5 bases to trimming and J lost 5 bases; unmatched junction nucleotides: 9. Germline CDR1 reads SGHAT; CDR2 reads FQNNGV. The CDR3 sequence is CASSNPGTGVNEQYF. CDR3 DNA: TGTGCCAGCAGCAACCCCGGGACAGGGGTGAACGAGCAGTACTTC.

This chain joins TRBV7-2 and TRBJ2-3, with D tentatively TRBD1 or TRBD2 (5 bases each). Looked up from germline, CDR1 is SGHTA and CDR2 is FQGNSA. There are 15 residues in the CDR3. V lost 1 base to trimming and J lost 3 bases, with 11 bases between them. Here the CDR3 DNA reads TGTGCCAGCAGCTTAGGGACACCGGGAACAGATACGCAGTATTTT. Translating gives CASSLGTPGTDTQYF.

This clone has a handful of counts. The chain combines TRBV18 with TRBJ1-4; D is undetermined. The ends were cut back, 6 bases at V and 7 bases at J, with 15 bases in the middle. The CDR3 spans 14 residues. CDR1 is KGHSH, CDR2 LQKENI, per germline. This chain's CDR3 is CASSLLRDGEKLFF. DNA of the CDR3: TGTGCCAGCTCCCTACTTAGGGATGGTGAAAAACTGTTTTTT.

This chain joins TRBV5-6 and TRBJ1-2, with 8 bases aligning to TRBD1. With 0 bases clipped from V and 5 bases from J, the junction kept 6 bases outside the gene matches. The CDR3 contains 15 residues. Germline CDR1 SGHDT, CDR2 YYEEEE. In DNA, the CDR3 is TGTGCCAGCAGCTTGGAATCCCGGACAGGGTATGGCTACACCTTC. As protein: CASSLESRTGYGYTF.

Many counts were recorded for this clone. The chain combines TRBV9 with TRBJ1-5; TRBD1 agrees at 9 bases. Germline V gives CDR1 SGDLS, CDR2 YYNGEE. The V gene end was trimmed by 2 bases and the J gene end by 2 bases; junction bases not matched to a gene: 2. The CDR3 sequence is 15 residues long. The CDR3 DNA follows: TGTGCCAGCAGCGTCACAGGGGGCGGCAATCAGCCCCAGCATTTT. Protein sequence: CASSVTGGGNQPQHF.

J is TRBJ2-3 and V is TRBV9, with 7 bases matching TRBD2. With 5 bases clipped from V and 3 bases from J, the junction kept 9 bases outside the gene matches. CDR1 and CDR2 (germline): SGDLS, YYNGEE. The CDR3 sequence is 15 residues long. The CDR3 here is CASSLRTRTTDTQYF. The CDR3 DNA follows: TGTGCCAGCAGTCTCCGGACTAGAACAACAGATACGCAGTATTTT.

This chain uses TRBV6-1 with TRBJ2-3; TRBD2 matches at 7 bases. The CDR3 runs to 14 residues. V gave up 8 bases and J gave up 13 bases; unmatched junction bases: 18. From germline, CDR1 is MNHNS and CDR2 SASEGT. CDR3 coding DNA: TGTGCCAGCCCTGATCCGACGCGACTAGCCGGGGAGTATTTT. It codes for CASPDPTRLAGEYF.

This clone was detected many times. The V call is TRBV28, the J call TRBJ2-7; the D is unclear. Germline-derived CDR1 and CDR2 are MDHEN and SYDVKM. The CDR3 is 12 residues long. V was pared by 3 bases and J by 5 bases, with 8 bases between. CDR3 DNA sequence: TGTGCCAGCAGTTTGGCTCCAAACGAGCAGTACTTC. It translates to CASSLAPNEQYF.

As concerns this clone: An end of the junction differs from the germline gene, which may be a read error. The V and J genes are TRBV7-8 and TRBJ2-2; 8 bases fit TRBD2. Germline V lookup: CDR1 SGHVS, CDR2 FQNEAQ. CDR3 size: 15 residues. DNA of the CDR3: TGTGCCAGCAGCTTATTTAGCGGGAACGCCGGGGAGCTGTTTTTT. The encoded protein is CASSLFSGNAGELFF.

This chain links TRBV28 with TRBJ2-7, with D maybe TRBD1 (5 bases). CDR1 and CDR2 (germline): MDHEN, SYDVKM. The CDR3 runs 16 residues. With 6 bases removed from V and 4 bases from J, the gap between germline ends came to 22 bases. The CDR3 coding sequence is TGTGCCAGCAGCTCCTCGACAGCCCTCTATAGGTACGAGCAGTACTTC. This encodes CASSSSTALYRYEQYF.

This clone was observed a handful of times. The chain has TRBV7-8 and TRBJ2-3; D call uncertain. The CDR3 covers 12 residues. Germline loops: CDR1 SGHVS, CDR2 FQNEAQ. The V and J ends lost 3 bases and 4 bases respectively, with 5 bases between them. The CDR3 reads CASSLGADTQYF. The CDR3 DNA sequence: TGTGCCAGCAGCTTGGGCGCAGATACGCAGTATTTT.

This clone was seen a few times. The chain joins TRBV7-9 to TRBJ1-5, with TRBD1 matching 8 bases. J gave up 4 bases and V 5 bases, and 10 bases lay outside the gene matches. CDR1 and CDR2 from the germline V gene are SEHNR and FQNEAQ (reference sequence). The CDR3 has 16 residues. Written as DNA, the CDR3 is TGTGCCAGCAGCCCGACCCTGACAGGGGTGAATCAGCCCCAGCATTTT. This encodes CASSPTLTGVNQPQHF.

This clone was seen more than once but under ten times. In nucleotides, the CDR3 is TGTGCCAGCACCAGGGGGCTAAGCACAGATACGCAGTATTTT. It codes for CASTRGLSTDTQYF. The chain couples TRBV9 to TRBJ2-3; 8 nucleotides match TRBD1. Germline V gene data show CDR1 as SGDLS and CDR2 as YYNGEE. The CDR3 contains 14 residues. The V segment lost 6 bases and the J segment 0 bases; nucleotides outside the gene matches: 3. The variable domain in full, with the rest retrieved from reference TRBV9 and TRBJ2-3, is DSGVTQTPKHLITATGQRVTLRCSPRSGDLSVYWYQQSLDQGLQFLIQYYNGEERAKGNILERFSAQQFPDLHSELNLSSLELGDSALYFCASTRGLSTDTQYFGPGTRLTVL.

This clone was recorded a few times. The rearrangement links TRBV18 to TRBJ1-1; D is uncertain. From germline, CDR1 is KGHSH and CDR2 LQKENI. The V and J ends lost 5 bases and 1 base respectively, with 8 bases between them. The CDR3 spans 13 residues. The CDR3 here is CASSTGRNTEAFF. In DNA, the CDR3 is TGTGCCAGCTCAACGGGTAGGAACACTGAAGCTTTCTTT.

J is TRBJ2-5 and V is TRBV5-4; unclear D gene. Germline V CDR1 and CDR2: SGHNT, YYREEE (reference sequence). The V end lost 0 bases, the J end lost 5 bases, and 5 bases lay between the germline ends. This CDR3 spans 12 amino acids. CDR3: CASSLVAETQYF. The CDR3, as DNA: TGTGCCAGCAGCTTGGTGGCCGAGACCCAGTACTTC.

Only a few counts were recorded for this clone. V gene TRBV9 combines with J gene TRBJ2-3; the match to TRBD1 covers 7 bases. CDR1 and CDR2 (germline): SGDLS, YYNGEE. V shed 3 bases and J 2 bases; nucleotides not matched to a gene: 6. CDR3 length: 15 amino acids. The CDR3, as DNA: TGTGCCAGCAGCGCCCGGGACAGAGTCACAGATACGCAGTATTTT. The encoded protein is CASSARDRVTDTQYF.

The V and J genes are TRBV5-1 and TRBJ2-3, with 10 nucleotides matching TRBD2. J lost 3 bases, V lost 4 bases, and 5 bases had no gene match. This CDR3 has 15 amino acids. Per the germline V gene, CDR1 is SGHRS and CDR2 is YFSETQ. The CDR3: CASSVGLAETDTQYF. DNA for the CDR3: TGCGCCAGCAGCGTCGGACTAGCGGAGACAGATACGCAGTATTTT.

This clone turned up a few times. The gene calls are TRBV19 and TRBJ2-5; 7 bases align to TRBD1. Trimming cost V 6 bases and J 1 base; bases outside gene matches: 2. The germline V gene encodes CDR1 LNHDA and CDR2 SQIVND (reference sequence). The CDR3 is 13 amino acids. CDR3 loop: CASRRDSQETQYF. The CDR3 DNA reads TGTGCCAGTAGGAGGGACAGCCAAGAGACCCAGTACTTC.

This chain connects TRBV7-2 to TRBJ1-1; no clear D. This CDR3 has 14 residues. V shed 6 bases and J shed 1 base, with 12 bases lying between them. The V gene's germline CDR1 is SGHTA and CDR2 FQGNSA. CDR3 DNA sequence: TGTGCCAGCAGATTAATGATATGGAACACTGAAGCTTTCTTT. This gives the protein CASRLMIWNTEAFF.